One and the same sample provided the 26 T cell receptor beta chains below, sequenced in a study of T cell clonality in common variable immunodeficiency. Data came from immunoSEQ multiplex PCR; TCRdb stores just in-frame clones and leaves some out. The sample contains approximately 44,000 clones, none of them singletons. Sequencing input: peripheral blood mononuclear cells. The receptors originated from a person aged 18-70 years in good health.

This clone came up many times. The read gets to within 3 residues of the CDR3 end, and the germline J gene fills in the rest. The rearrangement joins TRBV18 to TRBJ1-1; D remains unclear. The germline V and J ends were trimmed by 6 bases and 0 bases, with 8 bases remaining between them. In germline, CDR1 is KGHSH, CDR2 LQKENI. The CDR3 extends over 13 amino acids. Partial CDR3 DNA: TGTGCCAGCTCCGGCGGCCTGAACACTGAA. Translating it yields CASSGGLNTE. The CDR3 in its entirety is CASSGGLNTEAFF.

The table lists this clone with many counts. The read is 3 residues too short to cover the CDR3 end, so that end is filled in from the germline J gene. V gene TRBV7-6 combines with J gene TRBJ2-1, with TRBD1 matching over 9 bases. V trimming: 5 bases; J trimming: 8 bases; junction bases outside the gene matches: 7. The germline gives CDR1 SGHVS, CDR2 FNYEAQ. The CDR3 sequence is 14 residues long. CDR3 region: CASSSSTGGDEQFF. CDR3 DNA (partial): TGTGCCAGCAGCAGCTCGACAGGGGGGGATGAG.

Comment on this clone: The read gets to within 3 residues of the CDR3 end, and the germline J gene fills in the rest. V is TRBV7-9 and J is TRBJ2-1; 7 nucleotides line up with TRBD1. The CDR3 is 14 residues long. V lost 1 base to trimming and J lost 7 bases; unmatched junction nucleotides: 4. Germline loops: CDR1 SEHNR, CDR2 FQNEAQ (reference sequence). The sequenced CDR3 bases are TGTGCCAGCAGCTTAGGGGGGACAGTTAATGAG. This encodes CASSLGGTVNE. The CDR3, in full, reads CASSLGGTVNEQFF.

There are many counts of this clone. CDR3 protein: CASSLQAASYEQYF. Partial CDR3 DNA: TGTGCCAGCAGCTTACAGGCCGCCTCCTACGAG. The rearrangement joins TRBV7-9 to TRBJ2-7; D gene unclear. The read is 3 residues too short to cover the CDR3 end, so that end is filled in from the germline J gene. V gave up 2 bases and J gave up 0 bases, with 8 bases separating them. The CDR3 runs to 14 residues. Germline V gene lookup returns CDR1 SEHNR and CDR2 FQNEAQ (reference sequence).

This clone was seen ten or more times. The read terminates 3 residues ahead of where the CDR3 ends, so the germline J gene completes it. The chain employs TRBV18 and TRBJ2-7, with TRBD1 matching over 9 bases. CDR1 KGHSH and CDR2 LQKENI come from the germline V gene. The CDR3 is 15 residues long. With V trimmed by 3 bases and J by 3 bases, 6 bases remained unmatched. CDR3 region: CASSPSGQGYYEQYF. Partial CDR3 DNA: TGTGCCAGCTCACCCTCGGGACAGGGCTACTACGAG.

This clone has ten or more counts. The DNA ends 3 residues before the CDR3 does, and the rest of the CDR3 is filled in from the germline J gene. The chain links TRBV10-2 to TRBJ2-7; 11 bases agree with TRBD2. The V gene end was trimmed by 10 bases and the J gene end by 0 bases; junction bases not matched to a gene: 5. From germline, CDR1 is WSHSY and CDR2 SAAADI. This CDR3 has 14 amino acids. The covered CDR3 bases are TGCGCCACCTACACTAGCGGGAGCTCCTACGAG. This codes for CATYTSGSSYE. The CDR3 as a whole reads CATYTSGSSYEQYF.

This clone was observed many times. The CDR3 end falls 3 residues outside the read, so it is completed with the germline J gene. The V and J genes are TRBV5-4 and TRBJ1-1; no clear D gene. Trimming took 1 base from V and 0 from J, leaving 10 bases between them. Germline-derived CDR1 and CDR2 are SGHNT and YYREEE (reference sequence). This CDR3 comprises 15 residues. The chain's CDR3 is CASSLYALLNTEAFF. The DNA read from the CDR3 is TGTGCCAGCAGCTTGTACGCACTTTTGAACACTGAA.

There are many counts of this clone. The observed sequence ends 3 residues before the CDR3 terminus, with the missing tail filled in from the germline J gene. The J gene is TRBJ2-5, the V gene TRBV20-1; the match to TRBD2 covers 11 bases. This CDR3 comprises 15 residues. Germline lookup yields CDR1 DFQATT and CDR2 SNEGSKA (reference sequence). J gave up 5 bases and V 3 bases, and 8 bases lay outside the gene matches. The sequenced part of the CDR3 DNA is TGCAGTGCTAGGCCATTAGCGGGAGGGGTGGAGACC. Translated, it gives CSARPLAGGVET. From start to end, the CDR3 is CSARPLAGGVETQYF.

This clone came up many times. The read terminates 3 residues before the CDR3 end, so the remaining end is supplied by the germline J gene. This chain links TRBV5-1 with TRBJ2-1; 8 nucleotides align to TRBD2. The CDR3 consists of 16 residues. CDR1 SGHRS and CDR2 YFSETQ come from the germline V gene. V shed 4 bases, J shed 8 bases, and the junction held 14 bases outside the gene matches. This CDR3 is CASSPPLGGAVDEQFF. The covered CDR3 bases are TGCGCCAGCAGCCCCCCGCTCGGGGGGGCGGTGGATGAG.

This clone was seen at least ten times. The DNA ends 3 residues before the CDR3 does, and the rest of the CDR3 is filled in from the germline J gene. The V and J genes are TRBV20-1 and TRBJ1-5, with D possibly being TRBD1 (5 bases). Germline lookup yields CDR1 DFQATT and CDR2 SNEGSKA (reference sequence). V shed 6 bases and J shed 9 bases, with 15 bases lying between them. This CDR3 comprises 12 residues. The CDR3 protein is CSAQGNEMPQHF. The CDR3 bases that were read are TGCAGTGCCCAGGGTAACGAAATGCCC.

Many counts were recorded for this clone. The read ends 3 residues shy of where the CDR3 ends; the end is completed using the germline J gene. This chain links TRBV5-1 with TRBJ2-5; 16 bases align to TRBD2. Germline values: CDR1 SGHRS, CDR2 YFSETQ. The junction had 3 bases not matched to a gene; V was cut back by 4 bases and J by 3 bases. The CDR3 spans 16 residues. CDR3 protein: CASSMGLAGGKETQYF. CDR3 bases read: TGCGCCAGCAGCATGGGACTAGCGGGGGGGAAAGAGACC.

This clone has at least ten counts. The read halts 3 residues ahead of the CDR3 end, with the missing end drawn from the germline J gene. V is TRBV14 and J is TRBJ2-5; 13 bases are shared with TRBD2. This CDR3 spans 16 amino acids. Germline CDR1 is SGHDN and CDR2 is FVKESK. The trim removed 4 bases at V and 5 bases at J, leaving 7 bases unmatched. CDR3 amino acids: CASSPGLAGVAETQYF. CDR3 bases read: TGTGCCAGCAGCCCCGGACTAGCGGGGGTCGCGGAGACC.

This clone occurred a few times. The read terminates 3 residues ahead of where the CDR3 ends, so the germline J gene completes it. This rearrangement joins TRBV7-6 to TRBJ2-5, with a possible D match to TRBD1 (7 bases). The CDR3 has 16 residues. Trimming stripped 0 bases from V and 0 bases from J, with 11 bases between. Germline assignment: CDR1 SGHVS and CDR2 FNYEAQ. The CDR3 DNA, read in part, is TGTGCCAGCAGCTTAGCCCCAGGGGGGTACCAAGAGACC. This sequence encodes CASSLAPGGYQET. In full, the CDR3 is CASSLAPGGYQETQYF.

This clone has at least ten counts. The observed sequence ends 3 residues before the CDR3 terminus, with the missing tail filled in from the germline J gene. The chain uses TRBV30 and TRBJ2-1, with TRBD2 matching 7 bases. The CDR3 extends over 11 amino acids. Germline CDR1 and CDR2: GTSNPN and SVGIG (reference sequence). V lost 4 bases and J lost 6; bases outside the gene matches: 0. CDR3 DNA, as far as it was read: TGTGCCTGGACTAGCGGCAATGAG. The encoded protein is CAWTSGNE. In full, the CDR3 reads CAWTSGNEQFF.

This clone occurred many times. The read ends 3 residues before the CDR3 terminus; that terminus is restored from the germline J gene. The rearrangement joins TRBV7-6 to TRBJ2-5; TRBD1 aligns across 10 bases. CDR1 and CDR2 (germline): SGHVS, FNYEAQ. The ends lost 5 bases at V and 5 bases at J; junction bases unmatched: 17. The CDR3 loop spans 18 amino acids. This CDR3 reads CASSTPRFIGTGDETQYF. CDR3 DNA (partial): TGTGCCAGCAGCACTCCTCGGTTTATTGGGACAGGGGACGAGACC.

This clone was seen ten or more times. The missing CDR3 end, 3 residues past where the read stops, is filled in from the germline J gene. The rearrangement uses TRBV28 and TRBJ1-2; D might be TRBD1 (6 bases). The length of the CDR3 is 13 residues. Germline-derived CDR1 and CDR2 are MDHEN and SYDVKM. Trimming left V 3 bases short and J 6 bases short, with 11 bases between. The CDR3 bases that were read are TGTGCCAGCAGTTTGGCCGGGACAAATGGC. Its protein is CASSLAGTNG. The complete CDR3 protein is CASSLAGTNGYTF.

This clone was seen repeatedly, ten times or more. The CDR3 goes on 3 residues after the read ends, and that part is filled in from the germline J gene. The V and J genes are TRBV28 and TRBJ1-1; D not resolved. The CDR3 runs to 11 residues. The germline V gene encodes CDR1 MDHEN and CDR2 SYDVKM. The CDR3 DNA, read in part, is TGTGCCAGCAGTTCAAACAGCGAA. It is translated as CASSSNSE. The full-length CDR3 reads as CASSSNSEAFF. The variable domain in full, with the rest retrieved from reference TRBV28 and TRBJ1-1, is DVKVTQSSRYLVKRTGEKVFLECVQDMDHENMFWYRQDPGLGLRLIYFSYDVKMKEKGDIPEGYSVSREKKERFSLILESASTNQTSMYLCASSSNSEAFFGQGTRLTVV.

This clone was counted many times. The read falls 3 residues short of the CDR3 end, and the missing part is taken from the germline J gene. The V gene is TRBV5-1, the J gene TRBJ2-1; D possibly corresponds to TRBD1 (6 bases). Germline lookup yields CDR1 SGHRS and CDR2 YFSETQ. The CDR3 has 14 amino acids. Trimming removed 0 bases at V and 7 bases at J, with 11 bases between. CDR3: CASSLVGGGNEQFF. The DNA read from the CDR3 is TGCGCCAGCAGCTTGGTTGGGGGCGGGAATGAG.

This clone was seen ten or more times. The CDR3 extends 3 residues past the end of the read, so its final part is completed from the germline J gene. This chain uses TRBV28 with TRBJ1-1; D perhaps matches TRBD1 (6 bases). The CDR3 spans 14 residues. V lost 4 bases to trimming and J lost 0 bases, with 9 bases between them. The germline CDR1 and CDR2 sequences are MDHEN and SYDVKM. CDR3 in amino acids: CASSYGQMNTEAFF. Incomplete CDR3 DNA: TGTGCCAGCAGTTACGGACAGATGAACACTGAA.

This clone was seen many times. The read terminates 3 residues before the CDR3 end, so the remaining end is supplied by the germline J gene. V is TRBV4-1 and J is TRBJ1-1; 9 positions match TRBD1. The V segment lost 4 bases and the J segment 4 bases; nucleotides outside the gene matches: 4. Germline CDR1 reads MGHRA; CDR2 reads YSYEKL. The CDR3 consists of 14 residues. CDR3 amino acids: CASSRDREVTEAFF. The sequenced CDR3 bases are TGCGCCAGCAGCCGGGACAGGGAGGTCACTGAA.

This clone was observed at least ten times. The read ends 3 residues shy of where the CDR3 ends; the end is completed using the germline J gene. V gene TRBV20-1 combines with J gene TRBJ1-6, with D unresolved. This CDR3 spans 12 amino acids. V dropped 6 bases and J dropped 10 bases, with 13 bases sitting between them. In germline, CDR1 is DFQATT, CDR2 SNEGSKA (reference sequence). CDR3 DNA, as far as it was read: TGCAGTGCCCGAGAAGGAGGGTCACCC. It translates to CSAREGGSP. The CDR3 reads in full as CSAREGGSPLHF.

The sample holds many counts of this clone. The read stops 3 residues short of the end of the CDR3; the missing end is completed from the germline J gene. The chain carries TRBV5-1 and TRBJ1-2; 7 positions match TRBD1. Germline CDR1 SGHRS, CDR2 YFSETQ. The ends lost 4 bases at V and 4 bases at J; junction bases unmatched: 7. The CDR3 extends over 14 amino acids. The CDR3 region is CASSPGQSVYGYTF. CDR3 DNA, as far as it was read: TGCGCCAGCAGCCCGGGACAGTCCGTCTATGGC.

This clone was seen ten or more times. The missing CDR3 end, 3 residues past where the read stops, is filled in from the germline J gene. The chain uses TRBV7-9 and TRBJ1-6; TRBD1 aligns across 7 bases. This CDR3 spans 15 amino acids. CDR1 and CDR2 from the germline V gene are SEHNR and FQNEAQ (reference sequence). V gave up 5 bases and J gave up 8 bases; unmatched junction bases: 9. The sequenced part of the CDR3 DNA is TGTGCCAGCAGCCTTAGTCCCGGGACAGATTCACCC. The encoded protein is CASSLSPGTDSP. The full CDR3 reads CASSLSPGTDSPLHF.

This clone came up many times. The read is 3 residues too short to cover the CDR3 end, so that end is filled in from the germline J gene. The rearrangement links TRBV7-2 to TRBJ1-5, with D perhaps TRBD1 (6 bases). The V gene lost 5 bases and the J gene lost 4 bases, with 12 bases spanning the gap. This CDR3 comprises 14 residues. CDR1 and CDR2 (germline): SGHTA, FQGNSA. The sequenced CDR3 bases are TGTGCCAGCAGCCCAAGACAGGCTAATCAGCCC. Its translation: CASSPRQANQP. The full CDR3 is CASSPRQANQPQHF.

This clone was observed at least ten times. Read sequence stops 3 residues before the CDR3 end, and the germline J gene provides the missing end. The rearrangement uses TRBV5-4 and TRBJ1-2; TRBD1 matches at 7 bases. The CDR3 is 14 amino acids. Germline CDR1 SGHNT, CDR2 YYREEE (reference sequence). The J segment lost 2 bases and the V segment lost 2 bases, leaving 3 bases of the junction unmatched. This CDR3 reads CASSFPQGNYGYTF. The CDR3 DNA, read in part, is TGTGCCAGCAGCTTCCCACAGGGGAACTATGGC. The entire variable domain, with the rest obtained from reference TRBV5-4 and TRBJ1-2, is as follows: ETGVTQSPTHLIKTRGQQVTLRCSSQSGHNTVSWYQQALGQGPQFIFQYYREEENGRGNFPPRFSGLQFPNYSSELNVNALELDDSALYLCASSFPQGNYGYTFGSGTRLTVV.

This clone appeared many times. The CDR3 protein is CSASRDSNQPQHF. The DNA read from the CDR3 is TGCAGTGCTAGCAGGGATAGCAATCAGCCC. The V call is TRBV20-1, the J call TRBJ1-5, with a possible D match to TRBD1 (5 bases). Coverage ceases 3 residues before the CDR3 finishes, and the germline J gene fills in the end. V lost 3 bases and J 0 bases, leaving 6 bases between the germline ends. The CDR3 runs 13 residues. Germline loops: CDR1 DFQATT, CDR2 SNEGSKA (reference sequence).